Shown below are 10 T cell receptor beta chains from a single sample sequenced in a study of blood T cell repertoires in COVID-19 (dated by TCRdb to about 2020). Libraries were prepared through the immunoSEQ multiplex PCR assay. Sourced from immuneACCESS, this table was stored by TCRdb with only in-frame sequences that have V and J called. A share of the clones is absent; for the studies checked, an unresolved V gene accounts for under half, and the remainder has no known explanation. The table for this sample lists about 210,000 clones; approximately 87% of them were counted only once. The ten largest clones represent 0.78% of the sample. Material: peripheral blood. The source is a woman between 65 and 79 years old with acute or convalescent COVID-19.

This clone occurred a few times. The V and J genes are TRBV14 and TRBJ1-1; 8 bases are shared with TRBD1. This CDR3 spans 14 amino acids. Germline CDR1 is SGHDN and CDR2 is FVKESK. Unmatched junction bases numbered 6, after V lost 5 bases and J lost 4 bases. CDR3: CASSRITGGTEAFF. Here the CDR3 DNA reads TGTGCCAGCAGCAGGATCACAGGGGGCACTGAAGCTTTCTTT.

The rearrangement links TRBV11-3 to TRBJ2-2; D might be TRBD1 (6 bases). Germline values: CDR1 SGHNT, CDR2 YENEEA. CDR3 length: 16 residues. V lost 0 bases and J 1 base, leaving 9 bases between the germline ends. Here the CDR3 DNA reads TGTGCCAGCAGCTTAGATCCGACAGGGAACACCGGGGAGCTGTTTTTT. This gives the protein CASSLDPTGNTGELFF. The full variable domain, completed using reference TRBV11-3 and TRBJ2-2, is EAGVVQSPRYKIIEKKQPVAFWCNPISGHNTLYWYLQNLGQGPELLIRYENEEAVDDSQLPKDRFSAERLKGVDSTLKIQPAELGDSAVYLCASSLDPTGNTGELFFGEGSRLTVL.

The rearrangement links TRBV5-1 to TRBJ2-2, with TRBD1 matching 7 bases. The CDR3 covers 15 residues. The trim removed 0 bases at V and 3 bases at J, leaving 2 bases unmatched. Looked up from germline, CDR1 is SGHRS and CDR2 is YFSETQ. In DNA, the CDR3 is TGCGCCAGCAGCTTGGCCGGGACAGACACCGGGGAGCTGTTTTTT. Amino acids: CASSLAGTDTGELFF.

This chain joins TRBV5-1 and TRBJ2-3; 14 nucleotides match TRBD2. The CDR3 contains 18 residues. Unmatched junction bases numbered 9, after V lost 3 bases and J lost 3 bases. Germline loops: CDR1 SGHRS, CDR2 YFSETQ. The CDR3 bases are TGCGCCAGCAGCTCTGGACTAGCGGGAGGAGTTTTAACAGATACGCAGTATTTT. Its protein product is CASSSGLAGGVLTDTQYF.

The chain is built from TRBV19 and TRBJ1-6, with D possibly being TRBD1 (6 bases). Trimming shortened V by 5 bases and J by 7 bases, and 12 bases separated the two germline ends. CDR1 and CDR2 (germline): LNHDA, SQIVND (reference sequence). This CDR3 region has 14 residues. CDR3 DNA: TGTGCCAGTAGTCCAGGGGCGAGCAATTCACCCCTCCACTTT. This codes for CASSPGASNSPLHF.

The chain uses TRBV5-1 and TRBJ2-2, with D hard to call. Germline CDR1 reads SGHRS; CDR2 reads YFSETQ. V shed 0 bases and J shed 5 bases, with 8 bases lying between them. The CDR3 spans 14 residues. The DNA of the CDR3 is TGCGCCAGCAGCTTGGGACAACGGACCGGGGAGCTGTTTTTT. It translates to CASSLGQRTGELFF.

The chain combines TRBV15 with TRBJ2-7; 7 bases fit TRBD2. The CDR3 is 15 residues long. The trim removed 2 bases at V and 0 bases at J, leaving 4 bases unmatched. The germline gives CDR1 LNHNV, CDR2 YYDKDF (reference sequence). The CDR3 DNA follows: TGTGCCACCAGCAGATACGGGGGGAGCTCCTACGAGCAGTACTTC. Its protein is CATSRYGGSSYEQYF.

This chain uses TRBV2 with TRBJ1-6; 7 bases are shared with TRBD1. Germline CDR1 is SNHLY and CDR2 is FYNNEI. The V gene end was trimmed by 3 bases and the J gene end by 7 bases; junction bases not matched to a gene: 3. The CDR3 length is 14 residues. The CDR3 sequence: CASSEGTVNSPLHF. In DNA form, the CDR3 reads TGTGCCAGCAGTGAGGGGACAGTCAATTCACCCCTCCACTTT.

This chain's CDR3 is CASSLGAGGNNEQFF. CDR3 DNA sequence: TGTGCCAGCAGCTTAGGAGCGGGGGGAAACAATGAGCAGTTCTTC. The chain joins TRBV7-6 to TRBJ2-1; 9 positions agree with TRBD2. CDR1 is SGHVS, CDR2 FNYEAQ, per germline. With V trimmed by 1 base and J by 5 bases, 3 bases remained unmatched. CDR3 length: 15 residues.

The chain recombines TRBV18 with TRBJ2-2, with D unclear. The CDR3 totals 14 residues. The ends were cut back, 6 bases at V and 6 bases at J, with 14 bases in the middle. The germline V gene has CDR1 KGHSH and CDR2 LQKENI. The CDR3 region has the DNA TGTGCCAGCTCTCCGAGGAGCGCCGCCGGGGAGCTGTTTTTT. Translating gives CASSPRSAAGELFF.